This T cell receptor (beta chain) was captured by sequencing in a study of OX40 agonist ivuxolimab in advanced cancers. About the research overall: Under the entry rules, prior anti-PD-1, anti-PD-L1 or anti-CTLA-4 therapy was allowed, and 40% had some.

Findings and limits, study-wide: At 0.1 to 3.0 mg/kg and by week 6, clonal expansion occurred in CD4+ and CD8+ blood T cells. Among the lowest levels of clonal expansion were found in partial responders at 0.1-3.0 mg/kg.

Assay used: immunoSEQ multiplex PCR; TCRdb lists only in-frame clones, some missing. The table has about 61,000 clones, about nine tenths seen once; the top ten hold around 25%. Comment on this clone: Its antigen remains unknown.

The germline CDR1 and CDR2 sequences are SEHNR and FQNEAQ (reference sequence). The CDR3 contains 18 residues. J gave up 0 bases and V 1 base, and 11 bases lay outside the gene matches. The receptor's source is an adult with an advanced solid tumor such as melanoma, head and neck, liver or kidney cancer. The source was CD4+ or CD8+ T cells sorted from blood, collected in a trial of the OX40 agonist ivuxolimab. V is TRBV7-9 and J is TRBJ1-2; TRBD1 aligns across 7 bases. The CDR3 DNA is TGTGCCAGCAGCTTAGAGACAGGGCGCAAAGAAACTAACTATGGCTACACCTTC. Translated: CASSLETGRKETNYGYTF.